The next 24 T cell receptor beta chains were all read from a single sample in a study of shared clonotypes between healthy human individuals. Naive CD8 cells comprised CD45RO-negative, CCR7-positively selected cells, excluding terminally differentiated effector memory CD45RA+ cells. TCRdb keeps only in-frame clones here, not all; method: immunoSEQ multiplex PCR. The sample has around 2,000,000 clones, approximately 94% seen once. Sequences were obtained from naive CD8+ T cells from PBMCs. These receptors were taken from a man younger than 35 in good health. Some clones in this sample may be carry-over from other donors' samples.

The V call is TRBV7-9, the J call TRBJ1-2; weak D call: TRBD1 (5 bases). Germline CDR1 SEHNR, CDR2 FQNEAQ (reference sequence). The CDR3 loop spans 16 amino acids. The V end lost 5 bases, the J end lost 2 bases, and 18 bases lay between the germline ends. This CDR3 is CASSLRRGASNYGYTF. The CDR3 DNA reads as TGTGCCAGCAGCCTCCGGAGGGGCGCCAGCAACTATGGCTACACCTTC.

This chain connects TRBV29-1 to TRBJ1-4, with TRBD1 as a possible D gene (5 bases). Germline V gives CDR1 SQVTM, CDR2 ANQGSEA. CDR3 length equals 14 residues. Trimming left V 0 bases short and J 7 bases short, with 12 bases between. The DNA of the CDR3 is TGCAGCGTTGAAGATAGACAGTTTGGTGAAAAACTGTTTTTT. Amino acid sequence: CSVEDRQFGEKLFF.

This chain uses TRBV7-9 with TRBJ1-5; tentative D call: TRBD1 (5 bases). This CDR3 is built from 16 residues. Germline V gene sequence: CDR1 SEHNR, CDR2 FQNEAQ (reference sequence). The V end was cut by 1 base, the J end by 4 bases, with 14 bases between. CDR3 nucleotides: TGTGCCAGCAGCTTAGATAGGGGTCAGCTGAATCAGCCCCAGCATTTT. Translated: CASSLDRGQLNQPQHF.

The chain has TRBV7-8 and TRBJ1-5; D is unresolved. V was shortened by 1 base and J by 3 bases, with 7 bases between the two germline ends. The CDR3 has 14 amino acids. Per germline, CDR1 SGHVS and CDR2 FQNEAQ. The CDR3 protein is CASSLGQVNQPQHF. CDR3 bases: TGTGCCAGCAGCTTAGGGCAAGTCAATCAGCCCCAGCATTTT.

The chain links TRBV6-1 to TRBJ1-2; the D is unclear. CDR3 length: 14 residues. CDR1 is MNHNS and CDR2 is SASEGT in the germline V gene. Trimming took 6 bases from V and 3 from J, leaving 14 bases between them. CDR3 nucleotide sequence: TGTGCCAGCAGCGAACTAAGAGAATACTATGGCTACACCTTC. Amino acid sequence: CASSELREYYGYTF.

The genes are TRBV4-1 and TRBJ1-1; the match to TRBD1 covers 7 bases. The junction had 17 bases not matched to a gene; V was cut back by 6 bases and J by 4 bases. This CDR3 region has 17 residues. From germline, CDR1 is MGHRA and CDR2 YSYEKL. The CDR3 reads CASRSSGTVKSGTEAFF. In DNA form, the CDR3 reads TGCGCCAGCAGAAGTTCCGGGACAGTAAAATCGGGCACTGAAGCTTTCTTT.

The gene calls are TRBV7-9 and TRBJ2-5; 9 nucleotides match TRBD2. CDR3 length: 15 residues. Germline lookup yields CDR1 SEHNR and CDR2 FQNEAQ (reference sequence). With 4 bases clipped from V and 2 bases from J, the junction kept 5 bases outside the gene matches. The CDR3 nucleotides read TGTGCCAGCAGCTCGACTAGCGGTGGACAAGAGACCCAGTACTTC. The encoded protein is CASSSTSGGQETQYF. Supplemented by reference TRBV7-9 and TRBJ2-5, the full variable domain reads DTGVSQNPRHKITKRGQNVTFRCDPISEHNRLYWYRQTLGQGPEFLTYFQNEAQLEKSRLLSDRFSAERPKGSFSTLEIQRTEQGDSAMYLCASSSTSGGQETQYFGPGTRLLVL.

The rearrangement links TRBV6-5 to TRBJ1-4; 7 bases fit TRBD1. CDR3 length: 16 amino acids. With 4 bases clipped from V and 8 bases from J, the junction kept 13 bases outside the gene matches. The germline gives CDR1 MNHEY, CDR2 SVGAGI. CDR3: CASSWGLRGLEEKLFF. DNA of the CDR3: TGTGCCAGCAGTTGGGGCCTAAGGGGGCTTGAGGAAAAACTGTTTTTT.

Points on this clone: Other DNA variants within this sample encode the same CDR3. The genes are TRBV7-9 and TRBJ1-1; no definite D call. CDR1 is SEHNR, CDR2 FQNEAQ, per germline (reference sequence). The CDR3 covers 14 residues. Trimming left V 3 bases short and J 0 bases short, with 8 bases between. The CDR3 bases are TGTGCCAGCAGCTTGTCGGGGATGAACACTGAAGCTTTCTTT. Translation gives CASSLSGMNTEAFF.

The chain uses TRBV27 and TRBJ2-2; 15 bases align to TRBD2. With 8 bases clipped from V and 0 bases from J, the junction kept 16 bases outside the gene matches. Germline V gene lookup returns CDR1 MNHEY and CDR2 SMNVEV (reference sequence). This CDR3 has 21 amino acids. In DNA, the CDR3 is TGTGCCAGCCACTCCTCTCTGCCGGGACTAGCGGGGGGTTCGAACACCGGGGAGCTGTTTTTT. It yields the protein CASHSSLPGLAGGSNTGELFF.

DNA of the CDR3: TGTGCCAGCAGTCTGCGGACAGGGTGGGCTGAAGCTTTCTTT. Amino acid sequence: CASSLRTGWAEAFF. The chain combines TRBV27 with TRBJ1-1; 8 nucleotides line up with TRBD1. The V segment lost 5 bases and the J segment 6 bases; nucleotides outside the gene matches: 8. This CDR3 has 14 residues. Germline V gene sequence: CDR1 MNHEY, CDR2 SMNVEV (reference sequence).

The chain has TRBV7-9 and TRBJ2-1; 10 nucleotides agree with TRBD1. V lost 2 bases to trimming and J lost 3 bases; unmatched junction nucleotides: 4. CDR3 length: 16 residues. Germline V lookup: CDR1 SEHNR, CDR2 FQNEAQ (reference sequence). As DNA, the CDR3 is TGTGCCAGCAGCTTACTGACAGGGGGCCACTACAATGAGCAGTTCTTC. Translated, it gives CASSLLTGGHYNEQFF.

This chain connects TRBV13 to TRBJ2-5; D ambiguous. There are 16 residues in the CDR3. From germline, CDR1 is PRHDT and CDR2 FYEKMQ (reference sequence). V lost 0 bases to trimming and J lost 0 bases, with 11 bases between them. As DNA, the CDR3 is TGTGCCAGCAGCTTAGGCCGTGTGGGGAACCAAGAGACCCAGTACTTC. Its protein product is CASSLGRVGNQETQYF. The complete variable domain, with remaining parts taken from reference TRBV13 and TRBJ2-5, reads AAGVIQSPRHLIKEKRETATLKCYPIPRHDTVYWYQQGPGQDPQFLISFYEKMQSDKGSIPDRFSAQQFSDYHSELNMSSLELGDSALYFCASSLGRVGNQETQYFGPGTRLLVL.

This chain joins TRBV5-1 and TRBJ1-4; 7 bases align to TRBD1. Germline values: CDR1 SGHRS, CDR2 YFSETQ. This CDR3 is 16 amino acids long. Trimming removed 4 bases from V and 3 bases from J; junction bases left unmatched: 9. The CDR3 region is CASSPGQAPSNEKLFF. In nucleotides, the CDR3 is TGCGCCAGCAGCCCCGGACAGGCTCCCTCTAATGAAAAACTGTTTTTT.

This clone was seen only once. This chain links TRBV2 with TRBJ2-7; tentative D call: TRBD1 (5 bases). Germline V gene sequence: CDR1 SNHLY, CDR2 FYNNEI. CDR3 length: 14 residues. V was trimmed by 5 bases and J by 2 bases, leaving 13 bases between them. This CDR3 reads CASSFSTGPYEQYF. CDR3 nucleotides: TGTGCCAGCAGTTTTTCTACAGGACCCTACGAGCAGTACTTC. The full variable domain, completed using reference TRBV2 and TRBJ2-7, is EPEVTQTPSHQVTQMGQEVILRCVPISNHLYFYWYRQILGQKVEFLVSFYNNEISEKSEIFDDQFSVERPDGSNFTLKIRSTKLEDSAMYFCASSFSTGPYEQYFGPGTRLTVT.

This chain joins TRBV7-6 and TRBJ2-1; 10 bases are shared with TRBD2. The CDR3 loop spans 16 amino acids. Trimming cost V 5 bases and J 1 base; bases outside gene matches: 5. Germline lookup yields CDR1 SGHVS and CDR2 FNYEAQ. The CDR3 reads CASSPPGLASYNEQFF. The DNA of the CDR3 is TGTGCCAGCAGCCCTCCGGGACTAGCGTCCTACAATGAGCAGTTCTTC.

This clone was detected once. The rearrangement links TRBV6-6 to TRBJ1-1, with D perhaps matching TRBD1 (6 bases). Germline loops: CDR1 MNHNY, CDR2 SVGAGI (reference sequence). This CDR3 comprises 13 residues. Trimming shortened V by 7 bases and J by 0 bases, and 9 bases separated the two germline ends. The CDR3 DNA sequence: TGTGCCAGCAAGCGGACAGTGAACACTGAAGCTTTCTTT. This sequence encodes CASKRTVNTEAFF.

The chain has TRBV19 and TRBJ2-1; possibly TRBD1 or TRBD2 for D (5 bases each). The CDR3 is 15 amino acids. Germline V gene lookup returns CDR1 LNHDA and CDR2 SQIVND (reference sequence). The germline V and J ends were trimmed by 9 bases and 6 bases, with 21 bases remaining between them. The CDR3 DNA is TGTGCCAGCAGCGTGATTGGGGGTTCGGGCAATGAGCAGTTCTTC. This translates into CASSVIGGSGNEQFF.

J is TRBJ2-7 and V is TRBV7-2, with a possible D match to TRBD2 (6 bases). V was cut by 2 bases and J by 4 bases, with 15 bases left in between. The CDR3 extends over 15 amino acids. Germline CDR1 reads SGHTA; CDR2 reads FQGNSA. The CDR3 is CASSLLVTSNYEQYF. The DNA for the CDR3 is TGTGCCAGCAGCTTATTAGTCACTAGCAATTACGAGCAGTACTTC.

This chain links TRBV7-9 with TRBJ2-7; no definite D call. CDR1 and CDR2 from the germline V gene are SEHNR and FQNEAQ (reference sequence). With 8 bases removed from V and 0 bases from J, the gap between germline ends came to 11 bases. This CDR3 spans 13 amino acids. This chain's CDR3 is CASRRASSYEQYF. DNA of the CDR3: TGTGCCAGCCGCCGGGCCAGCTCCTACGAGCAGTACTTC.

This chain uses TRBV7-2 with TRBJ2-7; D is perhaps TRBD1 or TRBD2 (5 bases each). Germline V gives CDR1 SGHTA, CDR2 FQGNSA. The V gene lost 5 bases and the J gene lost 0 bases, with 11 bases spanning the gap. The CDR3 is 14 residues long. CDR3 residues: CASSPWGNSYEQYF. In DNA, the CDR3 is TGTGCCAGCAGCCCGTGGGGGAACTCCTACGAGCAGTACTTC.

The chain is built from TRBV4-3 and TRBJ1-4; weak D call: TRBD1 (5 bases). V lost 4 bases, J lost 6 bases, and 15 bases lay in between. The CDR3 is made up of 15 amino acids. Germline V gene sequence: CDR1 LGHNA, CDR2 YSLEER. This CDR3 reads CASSLRGGGDEKLFF. DNA for the CDR3: TGCGCCAGCAGCCTCCGGGGGGGAGGGGATGAAAAACTGTTTTTT.

The chain recombines TRBV30 with TRBJ2-5; D might be TRBD1 (6 bases). CDR1 is GTSNPN, CDR2 SVGIG, per germline (reference sequence). The CDR3 runs to 13 residues. The germline V and J ends were trimmed by 2 bases and 11 bases, with 18 bases remaining between them. CDR3 residues: CAWSIYREREQYF. For the CDR3, the DNA is TGTGCCTGGAGTATCTACAGGGAGCGAGAGCAGTACTTC. The entire variable domain, with the rest obtained from reference TRBV30 and TRBJ2-5, is as follows: SQTIHQWPATLVQPVGSPLSLECTVEGTSNPNLYWYRQAAGRGLQLLFYSVGIGQISSEVPQNLSASRPQDRQFILSSKKLLLSDSGFYLCAWSIYREREQYFGPGTRLLVL.

This sequence joins TRBV5-4 and TRBJ2-1, with a tentative D call TRBD1 (5 bases). Germline lookup yields CDR1 SGHNT and CDR2 YYREEE (reference sequence). The CDR3 has 16 residues. The V and J ends lost 4 bases and 3 bases respectively, with 17 bases between them. The CDR3 nucleotides read TGTGCCAGCAGCCTGACGGTCCAGGGCCGCTACAATGAGCAGTTCTTC. Translated: CASSLTVQGRYNEQFF. Looking up the rest from reference TRBV5-4 and TRBJ2-1 gives the full variable domain: ETGVTQSPTHLIKTRGQQVTLRCSSQSGHNTVSWYQQALGQGPQFIFQYYREEENGRGNFPPRFSGLQFPNYSSELNVNALELDDSALYLCASSLTVQGRYNEQFFGPGTRLTVL.